Each of the 16 T cell receptor beta chains below was sequenced from the same sample in a study of regulatory T cells in long-lasting Graves disease. Both iRepertoire HTBI primers and Arm-PCR of CDR3 regions were used to build the TCR beta libraries. TCRdb redid the calling of the multiplex PCR reads with MiXCR, one entry per CDR3 protein. The sample lists around 400,000 distinct CDR3 sequences; about 14% were seen once. The time point was: newly diagnosed GD, antithyroid drugs for less than 3 months. Construction of the TCR library relied on RNA isolated from PBMCs. The starting material was peripheral blood mononuclear cells (PBMCs), obtained at new diagnosis, from a patient treated with antithyroid drugs. These TCRs come from a female donor with Graves disease.

In its sample, this clonotype was seen a few times. The V gene is TRBV4-1, the J gene TRBJ1-6; D not certain. The ends were cut back, 2 bases at V and 11 bases at J, with 16 bases in the middle. The CDR3 has 15 amino acids. CDR1 and CDR2 from the germline V gene are MGHRA and YSYEKL. The CDR3 DNA sequence: TGCGCCAGCAGCCAACCGACGTGGACCCCAACACCCCTCCACTTT. Translated: CASSQPTWTPTPLHF.

This clonotype has at least ten counts. V is TRBV9 and J is TRBJ1-2; D uncertain. This CDR3 has 16 residues. Trimming took off 0 bases at V and 1 base at J, with 13 bases between the two ends. The V gene's germline CDR1 is SGDLS and CDR2 YYNGEE. Here the CDR3 DNA reads TGTGCCAGCAGCGTAGGGGGTCAGCTTCGTAACTATGGCTACACCTTC. Translating it yields CASSVGGQLRNYGYTF.

The chain is built from TRBV4-1 and TRBJ2-3, with 12 bases aligning to TRBD1. CDR3 size: 17 residues. V was clipped by 4 bases and J by 3 bases; unmatched bases: 8. Germline V gene sequence: CDR1 MGHRA, CDR2 YSYEKL. The CDR3 is CASSLIWGQGATDTQYF. The CDR3 DNA follows: TGCGCCAGCAGCCTAATCTGGGGACAGGGGGCAACAGATACGCAGTATTTT.

This clonotype has more than one count but fewer than ten. V usage is TRBV12-3 or TRBV12-4 and J usage is TRBJ2-2; D possibly corresponds to TRBD1 (5 bases). V was shortened by 3 bases and J by 6 bases, with 11 bases between the two germline ends. CDR3 length equals 14 residues. In DNA, the CDR3 is TGTGCCAGCAGTTTTAGGGGTCCCCCCGGGGAGCTGTTTTTT. Translation: CASSFRGPPGELFF.

At least ten counts were recorded for this clonotype. The V gene is TRBV6-1, the J gene TRBJ1-5; D perhaps matches TRBD1 (6 bases). The germline CDR1 and CDR2 sequences are MNHNS and SASEGT. V was shortened by 6 bases and J by 3 bases, with 12 bases between the two germline ends. The CDR3 is made up of 14 amino acids. CDR3 region: CASRIGQTNQPQHF. CDR3 DNA: TGTGCCAGCAGGATCGGACAGACCAATCAGCCCCAGCATTTT.

The genes are TRBV20-1 and TRBJ2-3; 7 nucleotides agree with TRBD1. Germline V gene data show CDR1 as DFQATT and CDR2 as SNEGSKA (reference sequence). Trimming at V came to 6 bases and at J to 1 base, leaving 10 bases not matched to a gene. The CDR3 is 15 amino acids. The CDR3 region is CSAPPRQGRTDTQYF. For the CDR3, the DNA is TGCAGTGCCCCGCCGCGACAGGGTCGCACAGATACGCAGTATTTT.

In its sample, this clonotype was seen many times. The rearrangement joins TRBV10-3 to TRBJ1-4, with a possible D match to TRBD1 (6 bases). Trimming stripped 6 bases from V and 8 bases from J, with 13 bases between. Per the germline V gene, CDR1 is ENHRY and CDR2 is SYGVKD. This CDR3 has 13 residues. The CDR3 loop reads CAIRHRVREKLFF. The CDR3 coding sequence is TGTGCCATCAGACACAGGGTTCGCGAAAAACTGTTTTTT.

This clonotype showed up many times. This sequence joins TRBV14 and TRBJ1-1; D unclear. From germline, CDR1 is SGHDN and CDR2 FVKESK. The CDR3 length is 13 residues. V was clipped by 7 bases and J by 1 base, with 10 bases between them. CDR3 amino acids: CASNVGGNTEAFF. As DNA, the CDR3 is TGTGCCAGCAATGTGGGAGGGAACACTGAAGCTTTCTTT.

This clonotype was recorded many times. This chain joins TRBV28 and TRBJ2-1; 7 nucleotides align to TRBD2. This CDR3 contains 14 residues. Trimming at V came to 7 bases and at J to 12 bases, leaving 15 bases not matched to a gene. The germline gives CDR1 MDHEN, CDR2 SYDVKM. CDR3 sequence reads: CASTLGGSRVVQFF. The CDR3 DNA reads as TGTGCCAGCACCTTGGGGGGGTCTCGCGTAGTGCAGTTCTTC.

Details on this clonotype: This sequence may be a read error, since a much larger clone differs from it by one base. The rearrangement links TRBV7-9 to TRBJ2-1, with a possible D match to TRBD1 (8 bases). The CDR3 covers 20 residues. Trimming left V 5 bases short and J 4 bases short, with 30 bases between. Germline V gene lookup returns CDR1 SEHNR and CDR2 FQNEAQ (reference sequence). CDR3 protein: CASSHRQGIAGALPYNEQFF. The CDR3 nucleotides are TGTGCCAGCAGCCATCGACAGGGGATTGCGGGGGCCCTCCCTTACAATGAGCAGTTCTTC.

The sample holds a few counts of this clonotype. As DNA, the CDR3 is TGCAGTGCAAAAAGGGGGGCCCCGAACACTGAAGCTTTCTTT. Its translation: CSAKRGAPNTEAFF. The chain has TRBV20-1 and TRBJ1-1, with D perhaps TRBD1 (6 bases). Trimming stripped 6 bases from V and 1 base from J, with 15 bases between. This CDR3 has 14 amino acids. Germline CDR1 and CDR2: DFQATT and SNEGSKA (reference sequence).

This clonotype was counted only a few times. The chain links TRBV10-3 to TRBJ1-2, with TRBD1 matching 9 bases. Germline V lookup: CDR1 ENHRY, CDR2 SYGVKD. The V and J ends lost 6 bases and 4 bases, in that order; junction bases with no gene match: 6. This CDR3 comprises 14 residues. Written as DNA, the CDR3 is TGTGCCATCAGCGTGACAGGGGGAGGCTATGGCTACACCTTC. Translation: CAISVTGGGYGYTF.

This clonotype was observed many times. The chain joins TRBV6-1 to TRBJ1-1; 8 bases fit TRBD1. V shed 5 bases and J 4 bases; nucleotides not matched to a gene: 12. Germline V gene data show CDR1 as MNHNS and CDR2 as SASEGT. CDR3 size: 16 residues. Here the CDR3 DNA reads TGTGCCAGCAGTCGGGCGGACAGGGCGTTAGGCACTGAAGCTTTCTTT. Amino acids: CASSRADRALGTEAFF.

This clonotype was counted only a few times. The rearrangement joins TRBV15 to TRBJ2-2; D remains unclear. This CDR3 has 14 residues. Trimming removed 5 bases from V and 2 bases from J, with 9 bases in between. Germline CDR1 LNHNV, CDR2 YYDKDF (reference sequence). DNA for the CDR3: TGTGCCACCAGCGAGACCGGCAACACCGGGGAGCTGTTTTTT. It yields the protein CATSETGNTGELFF.

This clonotype was observed at least ten times. The chain is built from TRBV6-5 and TRBJ2-7; TRBD1 might be the D (6 bases). Between the trimmed V and J ends, which lost 4 bases and 4 bases, there was a span of 26 bases. The CDR3 runs to 18 residues. Germline-derived CDR1 and CDR2 are MNHEY and SVGAGI. CDR3 in DNA: TGTGCCAGCAGTTCTCACAGGGAGAGAACTATTGAAGGGTACGAGCAGTACTTC. It encodes CASSSHRERTIEGYEQYF.

This clonotype was seen a handful of times. V and J are TRBV11-2 and TRBJ1-5, with unresolved D. Trimming pared 4 bases from V and 5 bases from J, leaving 9 bases between. CDR3 length: 13 amino acids. Germline assignment: CDR1 SGHAT and CDR2 FQNNGV. Written as DNA, the CDR3 is TGTGCCAGCAGCTCGTTTGGGGATCAGCCCCAGCATTTT. Protein sequence: CASSSFGDQPQHF.